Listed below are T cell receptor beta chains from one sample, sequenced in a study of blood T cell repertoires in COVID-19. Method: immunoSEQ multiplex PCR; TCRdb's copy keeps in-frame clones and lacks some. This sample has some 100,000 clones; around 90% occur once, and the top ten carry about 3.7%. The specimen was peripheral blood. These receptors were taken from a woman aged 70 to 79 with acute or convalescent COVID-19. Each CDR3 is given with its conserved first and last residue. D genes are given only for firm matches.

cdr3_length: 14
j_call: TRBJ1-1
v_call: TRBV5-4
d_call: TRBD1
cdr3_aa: CASSLATGDPEAFF

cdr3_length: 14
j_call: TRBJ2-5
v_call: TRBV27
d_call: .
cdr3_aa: CASSPWAIQETQYF

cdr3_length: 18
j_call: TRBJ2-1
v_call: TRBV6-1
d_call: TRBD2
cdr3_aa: CASSEAGLAGGDYNEQFF

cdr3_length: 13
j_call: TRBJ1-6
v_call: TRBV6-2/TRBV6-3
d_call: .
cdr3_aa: CASSYTGSSPLHF

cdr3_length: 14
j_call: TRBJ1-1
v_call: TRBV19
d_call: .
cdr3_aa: CASSSLQVGAEAFF

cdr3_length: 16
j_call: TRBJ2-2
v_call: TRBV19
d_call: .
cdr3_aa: CASSIQGHKNTGELFF

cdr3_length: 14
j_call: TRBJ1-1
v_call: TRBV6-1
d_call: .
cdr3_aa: CASSERWGLTEAFF

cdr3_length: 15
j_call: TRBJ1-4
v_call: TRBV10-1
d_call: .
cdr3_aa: CASRTFRDSPEKLFF

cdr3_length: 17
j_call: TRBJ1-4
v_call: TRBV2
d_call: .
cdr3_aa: CASKQDYRDKPNEKLFF

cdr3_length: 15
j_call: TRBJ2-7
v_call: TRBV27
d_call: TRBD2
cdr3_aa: CASSRGLVGSYEQYF

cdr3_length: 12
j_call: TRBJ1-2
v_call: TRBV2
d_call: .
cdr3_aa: CASSDTGYGYTF

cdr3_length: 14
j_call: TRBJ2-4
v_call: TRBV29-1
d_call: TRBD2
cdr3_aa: CSVQRGGLENIQYF

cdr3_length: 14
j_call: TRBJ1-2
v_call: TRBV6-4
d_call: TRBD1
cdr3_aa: CASRRTGGDYGYTF

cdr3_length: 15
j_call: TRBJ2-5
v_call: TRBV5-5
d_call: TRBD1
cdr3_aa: CASSRRQGATETQYF

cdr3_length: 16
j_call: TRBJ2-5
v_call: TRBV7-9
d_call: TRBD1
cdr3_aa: CASRSLQGGHQETQYF

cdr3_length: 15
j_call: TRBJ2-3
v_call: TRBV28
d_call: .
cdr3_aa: CASRSDRASTDTQYF

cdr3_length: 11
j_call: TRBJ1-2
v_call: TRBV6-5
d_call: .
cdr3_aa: CASLASYGYTF

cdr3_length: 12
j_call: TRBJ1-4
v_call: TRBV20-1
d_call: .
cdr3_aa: CSASSGNEKLFF